This passage covers 11 T cell receptor beta chains from one sample sequenced in a study of T cell repertoires in cytomegalovirus infection. One entry per CDR3 protein results from TCRdb running MiXCR on the reads. The sample contains some 590,000 distinct CDR3 sequences, about 39% of which appear only once. Their recognized antigens are unknown. The source was cultured PBMCs, collected from culture after CMV antigen stimulation. The origin of the receptors is a human donor in good health (CMV status not recorded). Some clones in this sample may be carry-over from other donors' samples.

In its sample, this clonotype was seen a few times. J is TRBJ2-1 and V is TRBV12-5; D is perhaps TRBD2 (6 bases). The germline V gene encodes CDR1 LGHNT and CDR2 FRNRAP. V was clipped by 3 bases and J by 7 bases, with 13 bases between them. The CDR3 totals 14 residues. CDR3 sequence: CASGFGRELNEQFF. CDR3 nucleotides: TGTGCTAGTGGTTTCGGGCGGGAATTGAATGAGCAGTTCTTC. The entire variable domain, with the rest obtained from reference TRBV12-5 and TRBJ2-1, is as follows: DARVTQTPRHKVTEMGQEVTMRCQPILGHNTVFWYRQTMMQGLELLAYFRNRAPLDDSGMPKDRFSAEMPDATLATLKIQPSEPRDSAVYFCASGFGRELNEQFFGPGTRLTVL.

This clonotype came up once. J is TRBJ1-6 and V is TRBV6-5; no clear D gene. CDR3 length: 16 amino acids. In germline, CDR1 is MNHEY, CDR2 SVGAGI. V was shortened by 5 bases and J by 8 bases, with 19 bases between the two germline ends. The CDR3 DNA is TGTGCCAGCAGTCGATCCCTAGTGGGAAGGCATTCACCCCTCCACTTT. Protein: CASSRSLVGRHSPLHF.

The J gene is TRBJ2-5, the V gene TRBV11-2; TRBD2 agrees at 7 bases. V gave up 5 bases and J gave up 2 bases; unmatched junction bases: 8. The CDR3 loop spans 15 amino acids. CDR1 is SGHAT and CDR2 is FQNNGV in the germline V gene. The CDR3 region has the DNA TGTGCCAGCAGCCCAGATCTAGCGGTTCAAGAGACCCAGTACTTC. Protein: CASSPDLAVQETQYF.

This clonotype was observed a handful of times. CDR3 nucleotides: TGTGCCAGCAGCTCCGCCGGGGGGGGCTCGGCCTACAATGAGCAGTTCTTC. Translation: CASSSAGGGSAYNEQFF. V is TRBV7-2 and J is TRBJ2-1, with 8 positions matching TRBD2. CDR1 and CDR2 (germline): SGHTA, FQGNSA. Trimming took 4 bases from V and 2 from J; bases not matched to a gene: 10. This CDR3 contains 17 residues.

This clonotype was counted only a few times. V and J are TRBV19 and TRBJ2-3, with 10 bases lining up with TRBD1. The CDR3 is 12 amino acids. The ends lost 10 bases at V and 7 bases at J; junction bases unmatched: 5. Per germline, CDR1 LNHDA and CDR2 SQIVND (reference sequence). CDR3: CATEDRGNTQYF. The CDR3 bases are TGTGCCACCGAGGACAGGGGGAATACGCAGTATTTT.

This clonotype appeared a few times. The V and J genes are TRBV7-8 and TRBJ2-5; D is unresolved. V gave up 4 bases and J gave up 5 bases, with 17 bases separating them. The germline V gene has CDR1 SGHVS and CDR2 FQNEAQ. The CDR3 spans 15 residues. The CDR3 sequence is CASSSGPGQRETQYF. For the CDR3, the DNA is TGTGCCAGCAGCTCCGGACCGGGCCAACGGGAGACCCAGTACTTC.

The chain recombines TRBV6-1 with TRBJ2-2, with D possibly being TRBD1 or TRBD2 (5 bases each). The germline gives CDR1 MNHNS, CDR2 SASEGT. The CDR3 contains 15 residues. V was trimmed by 6 bases and J by 0 bases, leaving 11 bases between them. The CDR3, as DNA: TGTGCCAGCAGGTCTGGGACCGCGAACACCGGGGAGCTGTTTTTT. Translating gives CASRSGTANTGELFF.

This clonotype was recorded a few times. The gene calls are TRBV6-1 and TRBJ2-5, with D possibly TRBD1 on 6 matching bases. Germline assignment: CDR1 MNHNS and CDR2 SASEGT. Trimming stripped 2 bases from V and 1 base from J, with 11 bases between. The CDR3 has 15 amino acids. The CDR3 region has the DNA TGTGCCAGCAGTGAATGGAGGACAGTCCAAGAGACCCAGTACTTC. This sequence encodes CASSEWRTVQETQYF.

This clonotype was observed many times. The chain is built from TRBV27 and TRBJ1-5; D not resolved. Trimming took 6 bases from V and 4 from J, leaving 10 bases between them. This CDR3 comprises 13 residues. Germline V gene sequence: CDR1 MNHEY, CDR2 SMNVEV (reference sequence). The CDR3 bases are TGTGCCAGCAGCTTAAGCAGGAATCAGCCCCAGCATTTT. Amino acid sequence: CASSLSRNQPQHF.

This clonotype was seen a handful of times. V and J are TRBV7-2 and TRBJ2-7, with D perhaps assigned TRBD1 or TRBD2 (6 bases each). The CDR3 runs 16 residues. V lost 2 bases, J lost 2 bases, and 16 bases lay in between. Germline CDR1 is SGHTA and CDR2 is FQGNSA. The CDR3 nucleotides are TGTGCCAGCAGCTTATTTACAGAGGGGGGAACCTACGAGCAGTACTTC. Amino acids: CASSLFTEGGTYEQYF.

The chain couples TRBV7-9 to TRBJ1-1; a weak D match, TRBD1 (5 bases). The CDR3 loop spans 15 amino acids. V lost 5 bases and J 4 bases, leaving 17 bases between the germline ends. CDR1 is SEHNR, CDR2 FQNEAQ, per germline (reference sequence). CDR3 in DNA: TGTGCCAGCAGCGCCCTGGGAGGGGCTGGCACTGAAGCTTTCTTT. It specifies CASSALGGAGTEAFF. The variable domain in full, with the rest retrieved from reference TRBV7-9 and TRBJ1-1, is DTGVSQNPRHKITKRGQNVTFRCDPISEHNRLYWYRQTLGQGPEFLTYFQNEAQLEKSRLLSDRFSAERPKGSFSTLEIQRTEQGDSAMYLCASSALGGAGTEAFFGQGTRLTVV.